This T cell receptor beta chain originates from a study of vaccination effects on CD4 cells after COVID-19. About the research overall: Two-dose BNT162b2 or mRNA-1273 vaccination was given to participants. Samples from a couple of convalescent patients were given 16 days and one week before vaccination.

Profiling relied on immunoSEQ multiplex PCR, and the TCRdb table lists in-frame clones only, not all of them. The sample has 25,000 to 35,000 clones, about 69% seen once. Trimming at V came to 6 bases and at J to 9 bases, leaving 10 bases not matched to a gene. CDR1 is KGHDR, CDR2 SFDVKD, per germline. The CDR3 spans 14 residues. With regard to this clone: Its antigen is as yet unknown.

Antigen-specific CD4+ T cells expanded by the ViraFEST assay with viral peptide pools were then sequenced. Subsequent to less than eleven days of culture, CD4+ T cells were isolated. SARS-CoV-2 infected the person between March and December 2020, as confirmed by PCR. On both days 3 and 7, half of the culture medium was replaced with IL-2 medium. This rearrangement joins TRBV24-1 to TRBJ2-1; 7 nucleotides match TRBD1. Sequenced material: CD4+ T cells from PBMCs cultured with a peptide pool, taken before COVID-19 vaccination. The origin of this receptor is a human donor who had a prior SARS-CoV-2 infection. The CDR3 region has the DNA TGTGCCACCAGTACAGGGGCGGCGGGCACTGAGCAGTTCTTC. Its translation: CATSTGAAGTEQFF.